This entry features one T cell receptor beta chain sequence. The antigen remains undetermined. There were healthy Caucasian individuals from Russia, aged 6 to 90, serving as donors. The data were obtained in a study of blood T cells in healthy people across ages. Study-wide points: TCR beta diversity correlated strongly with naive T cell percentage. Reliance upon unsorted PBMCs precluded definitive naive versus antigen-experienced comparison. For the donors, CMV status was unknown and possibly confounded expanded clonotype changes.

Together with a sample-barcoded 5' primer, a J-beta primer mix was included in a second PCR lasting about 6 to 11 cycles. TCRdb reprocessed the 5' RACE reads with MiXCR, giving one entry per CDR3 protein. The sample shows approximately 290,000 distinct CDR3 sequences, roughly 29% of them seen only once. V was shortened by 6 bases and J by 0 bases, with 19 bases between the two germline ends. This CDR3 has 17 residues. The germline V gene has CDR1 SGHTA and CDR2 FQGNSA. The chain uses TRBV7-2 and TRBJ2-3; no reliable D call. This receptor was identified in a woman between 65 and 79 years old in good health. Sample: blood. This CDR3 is CASRQVRTLYSTDTQYF. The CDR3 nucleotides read TGTGCCAGCAGGCAGGTCCGGACCCTTTATAGCACAGATACGCAGTATTTT.